The following is a TCR beta chain sequence with its context. This sample was included in a study of blood T cell repertoires in COVID-19. Study information: Samples representing acute and convalescent COVID-19 were sourced from the United States, Italy and Spain. From T cells, B-cell-depleted T cells, or PBMCs came the material, which was cDNA or gDNA.

Original processing methods: Counts of nucleated cells, estimated from reference gene primer amplification, were obtained. Profiled with immunoSEQ multiplex PCR; TCRdb holds only in-frame clones, not every one. V and J calls and clone size follow that table, whereas D and trimming were derived from the DNA. Of some 48,000 clones listed, more than 75% are singletons. The clonotype was recovered from a human donor in a cohort sampled during active COVID-19. The sample consisted of peripheral blood.

CDR3 residues: CASSLQGTGGVGVDGYTF. The CDR3, as DNA: TGTGCCAGCAGCCTACAAGGGACAGGGGGCGTAGGCGTAGATGGCTACACCTTC. This sequence joins TRBV28 and TRBJ1-2, with 12 bases fitting TRBD1. V lost 6 bases to trimming and J lost 6 bases; unmatched junction nucleotides: 17. CDR1 and CDR2 from the germline V gene are MDHEN and SYDVKM. CDR3 length: 18 residues.